A selection of T cell receptor beta chains follows, all from one sample in a study of cytomegalovirus exposure and HLA in healthy donors. Produced via immunoSEQ multiplex PCR; TCRdb's table is partial and in-frame only. Here the sample spans around 180,000 clones, approximately 75% being singletons. Source material: PBMCs. Receptor source: a girl between 10 and 17 years old in good health and CMV-seronegative. CDR3s include the opening cysteine and the closing phenylalanine or tryptophan. Each record gives: clone size, V gene, D gene, J gene, CDR3 length, CDR3 DNA, CDR3 protein. D genes are given only for firm matches. Clone size, where shown, is once, few, many, or a class for clones that have expanded.

.,TRBV10-1,.,TRBJ2-5,12,TGCGCCAGCAGTGAGGAGGGAGAGACCCAGTACTTC,CASSEEGETQYF
.,TRBV5-1,.,TRBJ1-1,19,TGCGCCAGCAGCTTGGCCAGCCCGGACACCTCTAAGGGGGACACTGAAGCTTTCTTT,CASSLASPDTSKGDTEAFF
.,TRBV6-1,.,TRBJ1-2,13,TGTGCCAGCAAACCCACAGGACCCGGAGGCTACACCTTC,CASKPTGPGGYTF
.,TRBV7-6,.,TRBJ2-2,15,TGTGCCAGCAGCTTAGCGGGCCGGTACACCGGGGAGCTGTTTTTT,CASSLAGRYTGELFF
.,TRBV6-1,.,TRBJ1-2,13,TGTGCCAGCAGCCAAGGGACAATGGGTGGCTACACCTTC,CASSQGTMGGYTF
.,TRBV19,.,TRBJ1-1,16,TGTGCCAGTAGTATTGGTGCCGGACACCAGAACACTGAAGCTTTCTTT,CASSIGAGHQNTEAFF
.,TRBV25-1,.,TRBJ1-1,16,TGTGCCAGCAGTCCCCGGGTCTTTATGGAGAACACTGAAGCTTTCTTT,CASSPRVFMENTEAFF
few,TRBV29-1,TRBD1,TRBJ2-7,12,TGCAGCGTACGGACAGGAAGCTACGAGCAGTACTTC,CSVRTGSYEQYF
.,TRBV11-3,TRBD1,TRBJ2-3,15,TGTGCCAGCAGCCAAAGACAGGGTACAACAGATACGCAGTATTTT,CASSQRQGTTDTQYF
.,TRBV7-9,.,TRBJ1-2,15,TGTGCCAGCAGCTCGAATCAGAGGGCCCGCTATGGCTACACCTTC,CASSSNQRARYGYTF
.,TRBV6-5,.,TRBJ1-2,13,TGTGCCAGCAGTTTGGGGAGAGTCTATGGCTACACCTTC,CASSLGRVYGYTF
.,TRBV13,TRBD1,TRBJ2-7,15,TGTGCCAGCAGCCAACAGGGGGCGATCACCTACGAGCAGTACTTC,CASSQQGAITYEQYF
.,TRBV28,.,TRBJ1-1,16,TGTGCCAGCAGTTTAGGGTCAGGGTTCATGAACACTGAAGCTTTCTTT,CASSLGSGFMNTEAFF
few,TRBV5-1,.,TRBJ1-1,14,TGCGCCAGCAGCTTGGAGGGGTGGAACACTGAAGCTTTCTTT,CASSLEGWNTEAFF
few,TRBV6-1,TRBD1,TRBJ1-5,13,TGTGCCAGTACAGGGGGTAGCAATCAGCCCCAGCATTTT,CASTGGSNQPQHF
.,TRBV5-6,.,TRBJ2-5,13,TGTGCCAGCAGCTTGCCAGGCCAAGAGACCCAGTACTTC,CASSLPGQETQYF
.,TRBV2,.,TRBJ2-7,14,TGTGCCAGCAGTAACCAGGGAATGGTAATCGAGCAGTACTTC,CASSNQGMVIEQYF